Below, 8 T cell receptor beta chains from the same sample are listed, as sequenced in a study of T cell responses to AZD1222 COVID-19 vaccine. TCRdb keeps only in-frame clones here, not all; method: immunoSEQ multiplex PCR. This sample has 90,000 to 130,000 clones, with approximately 83% found just once. The specimen comprised peripheral blood, sampled on day 0 of AZD1222 vaccination. These receptor sequences come from an adult in good health.

V usage is TRBV28 and J usage is TRBJ1-2, with D uncertain. V shed 4 bases and J shed 1 base, with 22 bases lying between them. The CDR3 sequence is 18 residues long. The V gene's germline CDR1 is MDHEN and CDR2 SYDVKM. The CDR3, as DNA: TGTGCCAGCAGTTCCCCGGGGTCAAGGGCGGACTATAACTATGGCTACACCTTC. This sequence encodes CASSSPGSRADYNYGYTF.

The V call is TRBV5-5, the J call TRBJ2-1; D is unclear. The CDR3 sequence is 14 residues long. Germline V gene lookup returns CDR1 SGHKS and CDR2 YYEKEE (reference sequence). With 0 bases removed from V and 5 bases from J, the gap between germline ends came to 9 bases. Here the CDR3 DNA reads TGTGCCAGCAGCTTGGTCGGCAGTAACAATGAGCAGTTCTTC. Translation: CASSLVGSNNEQFF. Supplemented by reference TRBV5-5 and TRBJ2-1, the full variable domain reads DAGVTQSPTHLIKTRGQQVTLRCSPISGHKSVSWYQQVLGQGPQFIFQYYEKEERGRGNFPDRFSARQFPNYSSELNVNALLLGDSALYLCASSLVGSNNEQFFGPGTRLTVL.

The chain combines TRBV28 with TRBJ1-6; weak D call: TRBD1 (6 bases). Germline V gene sequence: CDR1 MDHEN, CDR2 SYDVKM. The V gene lost 10 bases and the J gene lost 8 bases, with 15 bases spanning the gap. There are 13 residues in the CDR3. CDR3 DNA: TGTGCCACCCTATTACAGGGTGATTCACCCCTCCACTTT. This sequence encodes CATLLQGDSPLHF.

This chain uses TRBV19 with TRBJ2-1, with 7 bases aligning to TRBD1. After removal of 0 bases from V and 2 bases from J, the junction contained 1 base not matched to a gene. This CDR3 region has 15 residues. Per germline, CDR1 LNHDA and CDR2 SQIVND (reference sequence). CDR3 bases: TGTGCCAGTAGTATAGACCAGGGGGCCTACAATGAGCAGTTCTTC. Translating gives CASSIDQGAYNEQFF.

This rearrangement joins TRBV18 to TRBJ2-5; TRBD1 matches 8 bases. The trim removed 3 bases at V and 4 bases at J, leaving 7 bases unmatched. This CDR3 is 15 amino acids long. Germline V CDR1 and CDR2: KGHSH, LQKENI. The CDR3 DNA is TGTGCCAGCTCACCTCGACAGGGGTGGGGAGAGACCCAGTACTTC. Translated, it gives CASSPRQGWGETQYF.

The rearrangement uses TRBV6-2 or TRBV6-3 and TRBJ2-5; the D gene is possibly TRBD2 (6 bases). CDR1 and CDR2 (germline): MNHEY, SVGEGT. This CDR3 is built from 15 residues. Trimming left V 0 bases short and J 5 bases short, with 13 bases between. The CDR3 loop reads CASSYSSRGSETQYF. CDR3 bases: TGTGCCAGCAGTTACTCGAGTCGGGGGTCGGAGACCCAGTACTTC.

The rearrangement links TRBV7-8 to TRBJ1-4; D possibly corresponds to TRBD1 (6 bases). This CDR3 is 17 amino acids long. Trimming removed 5 bases from V and 0 bases from J, with 16 bases in between. Germline V gives CDR1 SGHVS, CDR2 FQNEAQ. The CDR3 here is CASSGTWAVATNEKLFF. CDR3 DNA sequence: TGTGCCAGCAGCGGGACATGGGCGGTTGCAACTAATGAAAAACTGTTTTTT.

In its sample, this clone was seen a few times. The CDR3 is CASSSITGNTIYF. Here the CDR3 DNA reads TGTGCCAGCAGCTCTATAACAGGAAACACCATATATTTT. The gene calls are TRBV5-6 and TRBJ1-3, with D unresolved. Trimming removed 3 bases from V and 4 bases from J, with 8 bases in between. CDR1 SGHDT and CDR2 YYEEEE come from the germline V gene. The length of the CDR3 is 13 residues. Combining the CDR3 with reference TRBV5-6 and TRBJ1-3 gives the whole variable domain DAGVTQSPTHLIKTRGQQVTLRCSPKSGHDTVSWYQQALGQGPQFIFQYYEEEERQRGNFPDRFSGHQFPNYSSELNVNALLLGDSALYLCASSSITGNTIYFGEGSWLTVV.